A selection of T cell receptor beta chains follows, all from one sample in a study of T-cell memory formation after mild COVID-19. TCRdb reprocessed the 5' RACE reads via MiXCR and lists one record per CDR3 protein. The repertoire holds roughly 510,000 distinct CDR3 sequences, with roughly 17% as singletons. The sequenced sample consisted of PBMCs or a T cell subset sorted from them (not recorded which). The receptors shown here come from an adult woman who had mild COVID-19 (a few samples of this study predate the infection). Cell type and time point are not known. Each CDR3 is given with its conserved first and last residue. Fields, in order: J gene, V gene, CDR3 protein.

j_call: TRBJ1-1; v_call: TRBV20-1; cdr3_aa: CSARRQGTEAFF
j_call: TRBJ2-3; v_call: TRBV5-1; cdr3_aa: CASSLARTSGSTDTQYF
j_call: TRBJ2-1; v_call: TRBV20-1; cdr3_aa: CSARGRLLGLAGGYEQFF
j_call: TRBJ1-2; v_call: TRBV9; cdr3_aa: CASSVGPGVQSYGYTF
j_call: TRBJ1-1; v_call: TRBV5-4; cdr3_aa: CASTLPGTVMNTEAFF
j_call: TRBJ2-1; v_call: TRBV4-1; cdr3_aa: CASSQEVGLRTGEQFF
j_call: TRBJ2-7; v_call: TRBV7-8; cdr3_aa: CASNPGQTYEQYF
j_call: TRBJ2-1; v_call: TRBV5-1; cdr3_aa: CASSSQGTPYNEQFF
j_call: TRBJ2-7; v_call: TRBV5-1; cdr3_aa: CASRGGGVYSYEQYF
j_call: TRBJ2-3; v_call: TRBV5-1; cdr3_aa: CASIASGGSDTQYF
j_call: TRBJ2-1; v_call: TRBV15; cdr3_aa: CATSRNPRGQSSYNEQFF
j_call: TRBJ1-2; v_call: TRBV7-9; cdr3_aa: CASSLVGQGYGYTF
j_call: TRBJ2-7; v_call: TRBV29-1; cdr3_aa: CSVFLPSVSYEQYF
j_call: TRBJ1-1; v_call: TRBV10-3; cdr3_aa: CAISEDRGHGNTEAFF
j_call: TRBJ2-3; v_call: TRBV7-3; cdr3_aa: CASSPHRTGETRTDTQYF
j_call: TRBJ2-3; v_call: TRBV6-6; cdr3_aa: CASSYSGVVPDTQYF
j_call: TRBJ2-7; v_call: TRBV2; cdr3_aa: CANQWGTSYEQYF
j_call: TRBJ2-1; v_call: TRBV19; cdr3_aa: CASSMGRDRPSNEQFF
j_call: TRBJ2-1; v_call: TRBV5-1; cdr3_aa: CASSKLAGGYNEQFF
j_call: TRBJ2-5; v_call: TRBV7-9; cdr3_aa: CASSLTPEKETQYF
j_call: TRBJ2-5; v_call: TRBV12-3/TRBV12-4; cdr3_aa: CASSFRHQETQYF
j_call: TRBJ1-1; v_call: TRBV5-1; cdr3_aa: CASSGGGIEAFF
j_call: TRBJ1-1; v_call: TRBV5-1; cdr3_aa: CASSPRTGGGMDTEAFF
j_call: TRBJ2-1; v_call: TRBV7-8; cdr3_aa: CASTRDVAGLDNEQFF
j_call: TRBJ2-7; v_call: TRBV30; cdr3_aa: CAWRAGGRAATHEQYF
j_call: TRBJ2-1; v_call: TRBV29-1; cdr3_aa: CSVARPAYNEQFF
j_call: TRBJ2-5; v_call: TRBV9; cdr3_aa: CASSVGLGGGARETQYF
j_call: TRBJ2-1; v_call: TRBV20-1; cdr3_aa: CSARSFEGSSYNEQFF
j_call: TRBJ2-5; v_call: TRBV7-3; cdr3_aa: CASSPRTRSGIETQYF
j_call: TRBJ2-2; v_call: TRBV4-1; cdr3_aa: CASSQVRGETGELFF
j_call: TRBJ2-5; v_call: TRBV4-3; cdr3_aa: CASSQEVGAERGETQYF
j_call: TRBJ2-5; v_call: TRBV5-6; cdr3_aa: CASSLSGTGLQETQYF
j_call: TRBJ2-1; v_call: TRBV20-1; cdr3_aa: CSAAPGGIEQFF